The entry below gives a single TCR beta chain sequence along with its context. These data belong to a study of blood T cell repertoires in COVID-19. Study-level information: PBMCs, B-cell-depleted T cells, or T cells were the source of the cDNA or gDNA that made up the material.

Trimming pared 0 bases from V and 6 bases from J, leaving 8 bases between. The CDR3 loop spans 12 amino acids. Germline V lookup: CDR1 GTSNPN, CDR2 SVGIG (reference sequence). In the source study's methods: Quantification of nucleated cells was approximated via reference gene primer amplification. Assay: immunoSEQ multiplex PCR; the TCRdb copy retains only in-frame clones and omits some. The V and J calls and clone size are taken from that table; D and trimming were inferred from the DNA. The table lists about 200,000 clones, about 90% of them singletons. Material for sequencing was peripheral blood. The rearrangement uses TRBV30 and TRBJ1-1; D not certain. The sequence derives from a man aged 60 to 75 with active or convalescent COVID-19. CDR3 coding DNA: TGTGCCTGGAGTGTTATGGGCCCTGAAGCTTTCTTT. Protein sequence: CAWSVMGPEAFF.